The 15 T cell receptor beta chains given below trace back to one sample, sequenced in a study of T cells after somatic rescue of genetic block. TCRdb's table, derived via immunoSEQ multiplex PCR, lists solely in-frame clones and lacks some. The sample lists approximately 70,000 clones, roughly 93% occurring once. The sample comprised peripheral blood mononuclear cells (PBMCs). The origin of the receptors is a man aged 30 to 45.

The V gene is TRBV28, the J gene TRBJ2-1; 10 bases are shared with TRBD2. V shed 6 bases, J shed 2 bases, and the junction held 7 bases outside the gene matches. Germline CDR1 and CDR2: MDHEN and SYDVKM. There are 16 residues in the CDR3. DNA for the CDR3: TGTGCCAGCAGCCCGAGCGGGAGGGGCGCCTACAATGAGCAGTTCTTC. Its protein product is CASSPSGRGAYNEQFF.

V usage is TRBV4-3 and J usage is TRBJ2-7; D is perhaps TRBD2 (6 bases). V gave up 0 bases and J gave up 6 bases, with 12 bases separating them. CDR3 size: 14 residues. In germline, CDR1 is LGHNA, CDR2 YSLEER. This CDR3 is CASSQELGGLEQYF. DNA of the CDR3: TGCGCCAGCAGCCAAGAATTGGGAGGCCTCGAGCAGTACTTC.

CDR3: CASGGGIFSGNTIYF. The CDR3 DNA reads TGTGCCAGTGGGGGAGGAATCTTCTCTGGAAACACCATATATTTT. The gene calls are TRBV2 and TRBJ1-3; the D gene is possibly TRBD1 (5 bases). Germline loops: CDR1 SNHLY, CDR2 FYNNEI. CDR3 length: 15 residues. Between the trimmed V and J ends, which lost 9 bases and 0 bases, there was a span of 15 bases.

This chain connects TRBV5-6 to TRBJ1-2; a possible D gene is TRBD1 (6 bases). Deletions cut 3 bases from V and 0 bases from J, with 12 bases between. The CDR3 runs to 15 residues. Germline V lookup: CDR1 SGHDT, CDR2 YYEEEE. DNA of the CDR3: TGTGCCAGCAGCTATGACAGGCGGACTAACTATGGCTACACCTTC. Translation gives CASSYDRRTNYGYTF.

This chain links TRBV5-6 with TRBJ2-1, with D unclear. CDR1 SGHDT and CDR2 YYEEEE come from the germline V gene. This CDR3 is 13 amino acids long. Trimming stripped 2 bases from V and 5 bases from J, with 8 bases between. This chain's CDR3 is CASSFARDNEQFF. The CDR3 coding sequence is TGTGCCAGCAGCTTCGCTAGAGACAATGAGCAGTTCTTC.

V and J are TRBV7-9 and TRBJ2-2, with TRBD1 as a possible D gene (5 bases). The CDR3 consists of 13 residues. The V end lost 5 bases, the J end lost 8 bases, and 12 bases lay between the germline ends. Germline CDR1 and CDR2: SEHNR and FQNEAQ (reference sequence). The CDR3 DNA follows: TGTGCCAGCAGCGTACAGGCTCCGGGGGAGCTGTTTTTT. It specifies CASSVQAPGELFF.

The rearrangement links TRBV7-2 to TRBJ1-1; D possibly corresponds to TRBD1 (5 bases). CDR1 is SGHTA and CDR2 is FQGNSA in the germline V gene. Trimming cost V 7 bases and J 4 bases, with 19 bases left between them. This CDR3 spans 15 amino acids. For the CDR3, the DNA is TGTGCCAGCACCCTCCTGGGGGTTGGAGGCACTGAAGCTTTCTTT. Residues: CASTLLGVGGTEAFF.

The chain is built from TRBV10-1 and TRBJ1-1, with D perhaps matching TRBD1 (5 bases). Trimming removed 2 bases from V and 3 bases from J, with 10 bases in between. Per germline, CDR1 WNHNN and CDR2 SYGVQD (reference sequence). The CDR3 runs 14 residues. CDR3 protein: CASSEGTVDTEAFF. In nucleotides, the CDR3 is TGCGCCAGCAGTGAGGGGACTGTGGACACTGAAGCTTTCTTT.

A few counts support this clone. V usage is TRBV2 and J usage is TRBJ2-7; TRBD1 might be the D (5 bases). The CDR3 extends over 12 amino acids. CDR1 and CDR2 (germline): SNHLY, FYNNEI. V shed 4 bases and J shed 3 bases, with 7 bases lying between them. CDR3 coding DNA: TGTGCCAGCAGTGGAACAGGCTACGAGCAGTACTTC. The encoded protein is CASSGTGYEQYF.

This chain links TRBV2 with TRBJ2-3; no definite D call. The V end was cut by 3 bases, the J end by 3 bases, with 10 bases between. This CDR3 has 14 residues. Germline loops: CDR1 SNHLY, CDR2 FYNNEI. This chain's CDR3 is CASSDWPRTDTQYF. CDR3 bases: TGTGCCAGCAGTGACTGGCCCAGGACAGATACGCAGTATTTT. The full variable domain, rest sourced from reference TRBV2 and TRBJ2-3, is EPEVTQTPSHQVTQMGQEVILRCVPISNHLYFYWYRQILGQKVEFLVSFYNNEISEKSEIFDDQFSVERPDGSNFTLKIRSTKLEDSAMYFCASSDWPRTDTQYFGPGTRLTVL.

The rearrangement links TRBV11-2 to TRBJ2-5; D is possibly TRBD1 (5 bases). V lost 5 bases to trimming and J lost 5 bases, with 24 bases between them. The CDR3 loop spans 17 amino acids. Per germline, CDR1 SGHAT and CDR2 FQNNGV. The DNA of the CDR3 is TGTGCCAGCAGCGACCGAACCAGGGAACGGTTTAGTGAGACCCAGTACTTC. This sequence encodes CASSDRTRERFSETQYF.

V and J are TRBV10-3 and TRBJ2-7, with TRBD1 identical over 9 bases. The germline CDR1 and CDR2 sequences are ENHRY and SYGVKD. This CDR3 is built from 13 residues. After removal of 10 bases from V and 5 bases from J, the junction contained 9 bases not matched to a gene. For the CDR3, the DNA is TGTGCCAGCCGCCGGGACAGGGCCGACGAGCAGTACTTC. This sequence encodes CASRRDRADEQYF.

The chain links TRBV4-3 to TRBJ2-7; tentative D call: TRBD1 (5 bases). V lost 4 bases and J lost 2, with 12 bases in between. In germline, CDR1 is LGHNA, CDR2 YSLEER. This CDR3 has 14 amino acids. The CDR3 is CASSRRQGPYEQYF. The CDR3 DNA sequence: TGCGCCAGCAGCCGTCGCCAGGGCCCCTACGAGCAGTACTTC.

The chain is built from TRBV6-6 and TRBJ2-3; no definite D call. CDR1 and CDR2 (germline): MNHNY, SVGAGI (reference sequence). Trimming cost V 0 bases and J 2 bases, with 3 bases left between them. The CDR3 length is 13 residues. This CDR3 is CASSYSDTDTQYF. The CDR3 DNA reads TGTGCCAGCAGTTACTCAGACACAGATACGCAGTATTTT.

The rearrangement links TRBV10-3 to TRBJ2-1, with 7 bases aligning to TRBD1. This CDR3 is built from 13 residues. Germline CDR1 ENHRY, CDR2 SYGVKD. V shed 6 bases, J shed 7 bases, and the junction held 6 bases outside the gene matches. The CDR3 DNA sequence: TGTGCCATCAGGGAACAACAGGGGAATGAGCAGTTCTTC. Translation: CAIREQQGNEQFF.